A single sample gave rise to the 18 T cell receptor beta chains below, sequenced in a study of siplizumab effects on memory and regulatory T cells. TCRdb keeps only in-frame clones here, not all; method: immunoSEQ multiplex PCR. Of 65,000 to 85,000 clones listed, 93% are singletons. The specimen was CD8+ T cells sorted from blood. These receptors originate from a human donor in good health.

The chain links TRBV15 to TRBJ2-7, with D possibly matching TRBD1 (5 bases). CDR3 length equals 14 residues. The germline gives CDR1 LNHNV, CDR2 YYDKDF (reference sequence). V lost 1 base, J lost 7 bases, and 14 bases lay in between. The CDR3 DNA reads TGTGCCACCAGCAGAGCCACGACAGTCGGAGAGCAGTACTTC. This encodes CATSRATTVGEQYF.

The CDR3 loop is CASSHGTSGAFYNEQFF. The CDR3 bases are TGTGCCAGCAGCCATGGAACTAGCGGGGCATTTTACAATGAGCAGTTCTTC. The chain has TRBV4-2 and TRBJ2-1; 10 positions agree with TRBD2. Germline CDR1 is LGHNA and CDR2 is YNFKEQ. The CDR3 extends over 17 amino acids. V lost 3 bases, J lost 4 bases, and 9 bases stayed unmatched.

This chain joins TRBV13 and TRBJ1-6; 7 bases match TRBD1. This CDR3 is 16 amino acids long. Trimming took 1 base from V and 10 from J; bases not matched to a gene: 10. Germline assignment: CDR1 PRHDT and CDR2 FYEKMQ (reference sequence). CDR3 in amino acids: CASSLEGGRGWSPLHF. The DNA of the CDR3 is TGTGCCAGCAGCTTAGAAGGGGGCAGGGGCTGGTCACCCCTCCACTTT.

The genes are TRBV2 and TRBJ1-2; weak D call: TRBD1 (6 bases). This CDR3 is 14 amino acids long. CDR1 is SNHLY and CDR2 is FYNNEI in the germline V gene. The V end lost 6 bases, the J end lost 6 bases, and 17 bases lay between the germline ends. CDR3 nucleotide sequence: TGTGCCAGCAGGGTCGGGCAGGGGATAAATGGCTACACCTTC. Its translation is CASRVGQGINGYTF.

The CDR3: CASSPTIAYEQYF. CDR3 in DNA: TGTGCCAGTAGTCCCACGATAGCCTACGAGCAGTACTTC. This rearrangement joins TRBV19 to TRBJ2-7, with D uncertain. This CDR3 spans 13 amino acids. From germline, CDR1 is LNHDA and CDR2 SQIVND (reference sequence). Trimming stripped 5 bases from V and 2 bases from J, with 10 bases between.

This chain uses TRBV6-5 with TRBJ2-7; possibly TRBD2 for D (6 bases). This CDR3 has 15 amino acids. V lost 7 bases and J 2 bases, leaving 18 bases between the germline ends. Germline V gene data show CDR1 as MNHEY and CDR2 as SVGAGI. CDR3 sequence reads: CASTPGGAPTYEQYF. The CDR3 DNA reads TGTGCCAGCACCCCAGGAGGGGCTCCGACCTACGAGCAGTACTTC.

V gene TRBV7-9 combines with J gene TRBJ1-4; 8 nucleotides line up with TRBD1. The germline gives CDR1 SEHNR, CDR2 FQNEAQ (reference sequence). Trimming took 4 bases from V and 7 from J; bases not matched to a gene: 8. CDR3 length: 15 residues. CDR3 bases: TGTGCCAGCAGCTCCCTGACAGGGGCGGTTGAAAAACTGTTTTTT. Translating it yields CASSSLTGAVEKLFF.

This chain joins TRBV9 and TRBJ2-3, with D tentatively TRBD1 or TRBD2 (6 bases each). The CDR3 length is 15 residues. Germline CDR1 and CDR2: SGDLS and YYNGEE. Trimming removed 3 bases at V and 6 bases at J, with 17 bases between. CDR3 sequence reads: CASSEGGPAQDTQYF. CDR3 bases: TGTGCCAGCAGCGAGGGGGGACCAGCTCAGGATACGCAGTATTTT.

In nucleotides, the CDR3 is TGTGCCAGCAGTTACCTAGGGGGCGGTGAAAAACTGTTTTTT. It specifies CASSYLGGGEKLFF. The chain uses TRBV6-5 and TRBJ1-4, with 7 bases lining up with TRBD1. Germline loops: CDR1 MNHEY, CDR2 SVGAGI. The CDR3 loop spans 14 amino acids. With V trimmed by 2 bases and J by 7 bases, 4 bases remained unmatched.

The chain joins TRBV6-1 to TRBJ2-1; the D is unclear. Trimming took 8 bases from V and 2 from J, leaving 10 bases between them. This CDR3 is 13 amino acids long. Germline V gene sequence: CDR1 MNHNS, CDR2 SASEGT. In DNA form, the CDR3 reads TGTGCCAGCGTCACAGAAACCTACAATGAGCAGTTCTTC. It yields the protein CASVTETYNEQFF.

The J gene is TRBJ2-3, the V gene TRBV29-1, with no clear D. Trimming stripped 0 bases from V and 2 bases from J, with 9 bases between. CDR3 length: 14 residues. In germline, CDR1 is SQVTM, CDR2 ANQGSEA. The CDR3 DNA reads as TGCAGCGTTGAAGATGTGGGGATCACAGATACGCAGTATTTT. It is translated as CSVEDVGITDTQYF.

This clone appeared once. This chain joins TRBV9 and TRBJ1-1; TRBD1 aligns across 8 bases. V lost 0 bases, J lost 4 bases, and 5 bases stayed unmatched. Looked up from germline, CDR1 is SGDLS and CDR2 is YYNGEE. This CDR3 has 15 amino acids. CDR3 region: CASSVGTGRATEAFF. For the CDR3, the DNA is TGTGCCAGCAGCGTAGGGACAGGGAGGGCCACTGAAGCTTTCTTT.

The V gene is TRBV29-1, the J gene TRBJ2-2; D uncertain. Germline V CDR1 and CDR2: SQVTM, ANQGSEA. The CDR3 runs 13 residues. The V and J ends lost 2 bases and 4 bases respectively, with 8 bases between them. CDR3 sequence reads: CSVEQPLTGELFF. The CDR3 nucleotides read TGCAGCGTTGAACAGCCCCTCACCGGGGAGCTGTTTTTT.

The chain carries TRBV18 and TRBJ1-2, with no clear D. Germline CDR1 is KGHSH and CDR2 is LQKENI. This CDR3 has 15 amino acids. V was clipped by 3 bases and J by 2 bases, with 13 bases between them. CDR3 protein: CASSPDSTDNYGYTF. The CDR3 region has the DNA TGTGCCAGCTCACCCGATTCTACAGACAACTATGGCTACACCTTC. The full variable domain, its missing parts supplied by reference TRBV18 and TRBJ1-2, is NAGVMQNPRHLVRRRGQEARLRCSPMKGHSHVYWYRQLPEEGLKFMVYLQKENIIDESGMPKERFSAEFPKEGPSILRIQQVVRGDSAAYFCASSPDSTDNYGYTFGSGTRLTVV.

This sequence joins TRBV19 and TRBJ1-2; 8 positions agree with TRBD1. The trim removed 9 bases at V and 3 bases at J, leaving 3 bases unmatched. Germline assignment: CDR1 LNHDA and CDR2 SQIVND (reference sequence). The CDR3 has 12 amino acids. This chain's CDR3 is CASMGQDYGYTF. The CDR3 nucleotides read TGTGCCAGCATGGGACAGGACTATGGCTACACCTTC.

V and J are TRBV13 and TRBJ2-7, with D perhaps assigned TRBD1 or TRBD2 (6 bases each). V was cut by 6 bases and J by 0 bases, with 15 bases left in between. Per the germline V gene, CDR1 is PRHDT and CDR2 is FYEKMQ (reference sequence). The CDR3 sequence is 15 residues long. Written as DNA, the CDR3 is TGTGCCAGCAGTCGACAGGACTATAGCTCCTACGAGCAGTACTTC. Its translation is CASSRQDYSSYEQYF.

The rearrangement joins TRBV19 to TRBJ1-3, with D possibly matching TRBD1 (6 bases). V was cut by 5 bases and J by 0 bases, with 17 bases left in between. From germline, CDR1 is LNHDA and CDR2 SQIVND (reference sequence). The CDR3 is 17 amino acids. CDR3 residues: CASSAWGAVSSGNTIYF. The CDR3 nucleotides are TGTGCCAGTAGTGCATGGGGGGCAGTTAGCTCTGGAAACACCATATATTTT.

This chain uses TRBV21-1 with TRBJ2-3; the DNA was not used to check the table's D call, TRBD1. TRBV21-1 is a pseudogene locus. The CDR3 totals 14 residues. The CDR3 DNA follows: TGTGCCAGCAGCGACAGGGGCGCTGGAGATACGCAGTATTTT. Encoded protein: CASSDRGAGDTQYF.